A single sample gave rise to the 24 T cell receptor beta chains below, sequenced in a study of T cell repertoires in cytomegalovirus infection (dated by TCRdb to about 2019). The instrument was an Illumina HiSeq 1500. TCRdb reprocessing: public reads trimmed at Q25 with fastp, clones called with MiXCR, in-frame beta chains kept. Entries that share a CDR3 protein sequence are merged under the most common genes and DNA. This sample gives roughly 640,000 distinct CDR3 sequences in total; around 24% of them show up just once. The leading ten clones occupy under 8.5% of the sample. The source material was CD8+ T cells from PBMCs. These TCRs come from a human donor in good health (CMV status not recorded). Some clones in this sample may be carry-over from other donors' samples.

There are a few counts of this clonotype. This rearrangement joins TRBV20-1 to TRBJ1-1; no clear D gene. The V gene's germline CDR1 is DFQATT and CDR2 SNEGSKA (reference sequence). The V end was cut by 3 bases, the J end by 1 base, with 9 bases between. The CDR3 is 13 amino acids. This CDR3 is CSARARGNTEAFF. CDR3 DNA sequence: TGCAGTGCTAGGGCACGGGGGAACACTGAAGCTTTCTTT.

For this clonotype: An end of the junction differs from the germline gene, which may be a read error. This chain connects TRBV14 to TRBJ2-1, with no clear D. CDR3 length: 12 residues. CDR1 is SGHDN and CDR2 is FVKESK in the germline V gene. This chain's CDR3 is CVSSQERNEQFF. The CDR3 DNA reads as TGTGTCAGCAGCCAAGAGAGGAATGAGCAGTTCTTC.

This clonotype was counted a few times. The chain links TRBV5-6 to TRBJ2-7, with D maybe TRBD1 (7 bases). Germline V gene data show CDR1 as SGHDT and CDR2 as YYEEEE. V lost 4 bases and J 4 bases, leaving 15 bases between the germline ends. The CDR3 has 14 residues. CDR3 DNA: TGTGCCAGCAGCAGACCCGCGGGACAGTACGAGCAGTACTTC. Protein product: CASSRPAGQYEQYF.

This clonotype showed up just once. This sequence joins TRBV5-1 and TRBJ2-1, with 12 bases matching TRBD1. Germline CDR1 reads SGHRS; CDR2 reads YFSETQ. The length of the CDR3 is 15 residues. The V and J ends lost 3 bases and 8 bases, in that order; junction bases with no gene match: 6. DNA for the CDR3: TGCGCCAGCAGCTACCGGGACAGGGGGCGAGATGAGCAGTTCTTC. Translation gives CASSYRDRGRDEQFF.

The chain carries TRBV12-3 or TRBV12-4 and TRBJ1-2, with D tentatively TRBD1 (5 bases). The CDR3 is made up of 14 amino acids. The V end lost 6 bases, the J end lost 4 bases, and 15 bases lay between the germline ends. Here the CDR3 DNA reads TGTGCCAGCAGGCCTCAGGGCTATGGCTATGGCTACACCTTC. Amino acids: CASRPQGYGYGYTF.

This clonotype came up many times. The J gene is TRBJ2-7, the V gene TRBV6-2 or TRBV6-3; D is perhaps TRBD2 (5 bases). The CDR3 spans 13 residues. Germline lookup yields CDR1 MNHEY and CDR2 SVGEGT. V lost 6 bases, J lost 6 bases, and 15 bases lay in between. The CDR3 loop is CASSLQTSSEQYV. DNA of the CDR3: TGTGCCAGCAGCCTCCAAACTAGTTCCGAGCAGTACGTC.

This clonotype came up a few times. This may be a read error, as it is one base from a much larger clone. This chain connects TRBV12-3 or TRBV12-4 to TRBJ1-1; maybe TRBD1 (6 bases). The CDR3 contains 12 residues. V was cut by 6 bases and J by 6 bases, with 11 bases left in between. The CDR3: CASSGGRAEAFF. The DNA of the CDR3 is TGTGCCAGCAGCGGGGGCAGGGCTGAAGCTTTCTTT.

This clonotype was picked up many times. The rearrangement links TRBV29-1 to TRBJ2-1, with TRBD1 as a possible D gene (6 bases). Germline CDR1 reads SQVTM; CDR2 reads ANQGSEA. The CDR3 sequence is 14 residues long. The V gene lost 1 base and the J gene lost 2 bases, with 9 bases spanning the gap. The CDR3: CSVEGTGTYNEQFF. For the CDR3, the DNA is TGCAGCGTTGAAGGCACAGGGACCTACAATGAGCAGTTCTTC.

The chain couples TRBV20-1 to TRBJ2-1, with 16 bases lining up with TRBD2. The CDR3 loop spans 15 amino acids. Trimming removed 6 bases from V and 8 bases from J; junction bases left unmatched: 7. Germline V gene data show CDR1 as DFQATT and CDR2 as SNEGSKA (reference sequence). CDR3 region: CSAGGLAGGPHEQFF. In DNA form, the CDR3 reads TGCAGTGCGGGGGGACTAGCGGGGGGGCCCCATGAGCAGTTCTTC.

This clonotype was observed a few times. Written as DNA, the CDR3 is TGTGCCAGCAGTCTCCCTGGACAGGGTTGGTCTTCACCCCTCCACTTT. This encodes CASSLPGQGWSSPLHF. The V call is TRBV2, the J call TRBJ1-6; 8 bases are shared with TRBD1. CDR3 length equals 16 residues. The germline gives CDR1 SNHLY, CDR2 FYNNEI. J gave up 9 bases and V 5 bases, and 12 bases lay outside the gene matches.

The genes are TRBV19 and TRBJ2-2; the D gene is possibly TRBD2 (5 bases). Germline CDR1 LNHDA, CDR2 SQIVND (reference sequence). The CDR3 length is 15 residues. V was shortened by 0 bases and J by 3 bases, with 8 bases between the two germline ends. CDR3 nucleotides: TGTGCCAGTAGTATAGATCACGGGGACACCGGGGAGCTGTTTTTT. Translating it yields CASSIDHGDTGELFF.

At least ten counts were recorded for this clonotype. J is TRBJ2-1 and V is TRBV20-1, with 9 bases that match TRBD1. The CDR3 is 16 amino acids. V shed 2 bases, J shed 3 bases, and the junction held 8 bases outside the gene matches. Germline assignment: CDR1 DFQATT and CDR2 SNEGSKA (reference sequence). The CDR3 here is CSARSPGTGYYNEQFF. The CDR3 nucleotides read TGCAGTGCTAGATCCCCCGGGACAGGGTACTACAATGAGCAGTTCTTC.

This sequence joins TRBV19 and TRBJ2-1, with D unresolved. The CDR3 covers 13 residues. Germline V gene data show CDR1 as LNHDA and CDR2 as SQIVND (reference sequence). V lost 3 bases, J lost 0 bases, and 3 bases lay in between. The CDR3 sequence: CASSMDSYNEQFF. In DNA, the CDR3 is TGTGCCAGTAGTATGGACTCCTACAATGAGCAGTTCTTC.

This clonotype was seen many times. The chain couples TRBV7-9 to TRBJ2-1; D not resolved. Trimming removed 4 bases from V and 3 bases from J, with 10 bases in between. The CDR3 spans 14 residues. Germline CDR1 is SEHNR and CDR2 is FQNEAQ (reference sequence). The CDR3 reads CASSSSDNYNEQFF. The CDR3 DNA sequence: TGTGCCAGCAGCTCTAGTGACAACTACAATGAGCAGTTCTTC.

Of note for this clonotype: Since a much larger clone is just one base distant, this may be a read error. The chain links TRBV12-3 or TRBV12-4 to TRBJ2-7; the D is unclear. The V end lost 3 bases, the J end lost 6 bases, and 12 bases lay between the germline ends. CDR3 length equals 13 residues. The CDR3 here is CASSFAPAVEQYF. DNA of the CDR3: TGTGCCAGCAGTTTTGCGCCAGCTGTCGAGCAGTACTTC.

This sequence joins TRBV5-5 and TRBJ1-2, with D unclear. The V end lost 0 bases, the J end lost 2 bases, and 11 bases lay between the germline ends. Germline V gene sequence: CDR1 SGHKS, CDR2 YYEKEE (reference sequence). The CDR3 contains 15 residues. CDR3 DNA sequence: TGTGCCAGCAGCTTGGTAATGGGGAGCAACTATGGCTACACCTTC. It codes for CASSLVMGSNYGYTF.

This clonotype was detected many times. The rearrangement uses TRBV7-9 and TRBJ2-1; maybe TRBD2 (7 bases). The CDR3 spans 16 residues. In germline, CDR1 is SEHNR, CDR2 FQNEAQ (reference sequence). V was clipped by 3 bases and J by 5 bases, with 17 bases between them. The DNA for the CDR3 is TGTGCCAGCAGCTTCCCCCCGCGGGGGCCGAACAATGAGCAGTTCTTC. Translating it yields CASSFPPRGPNNEQFF.

This clonotype was detected many times. This chain uses TRBV7-6 with TRBJ2-7, with TRBD1 identical over 9 bases. V was pared by 5 bases and J by 6 bases, with 14 bases of the junction left unmatched. The CDR3 is 16 amino acids. CDR1 and CDR2 from the germline V gene are SGHVS and FNYEAQ. CDR3 loop: CASSPYPRTGEVEQYV. For the CDR3, the DNA is TGTGCCAGCAGCCCCTACCCCCGGACAGGGGAGGTCGAGCAGTACGTC.

A remark on this clonotype: Just one base apart from a much larger clone, this may be a read error. V usage is TRBV7-6 and J usage is TRBJ2-6, with D unclear. The CDR3 is made up of 15 amino acids. Germline V gene lookup returns CDR1 SGHVS and CDR2 FNYEAQ. The CDR3 sequence is CVSSPQSSGANVLTF. The CDR3 DNA follows: TGTGTCAGCAGCCCGCAGTCCTCTGGGGCCAACGTCCTGACTTTC.

This chain joins TRBV5-5 and TRBJ2-3; D unresolved. The CDR3 is 14 amino acids. Per the germline V gene, CDR1 is SGHKS and CDR2 is YYEKEE (reference sequence). Trimming took off 6 bases at V and 4 bases at J, with 15 bases between the two ends. The CDR3 region has the DNA TGTGCCAGCACCCCTCGGGCATCCTCAGATACGCAGTATTTT. It encodes CASTPRASSDTQYF. The full variable domain, in which reference TRBV5-5 and TRBJ2-3 provide the parts outside the CDR3, is DAGVTQSPTHLIKTRGQQVTLRCSPISGHKSVSWYQQVLGQGPQFIFQYYEKEERGRGNFPDRFSARQFPNYSSELNVNALLLGDSALYLCASTPRASSDTQYFGPGTRLTVL.

This clonotype was observed at least ten times. V is TRBV7-6 and J is TRBJ2-2, with a possible D match to TRBD1 (6 bases). V was shortened by 1 base and J by 5 bases, with 11 bases between the two germline ends. Germline CDR1 SGHVS, CDR2 FNYEAQ. The CDR3 has 15 amino acids. Written as DNA, the CDR3 is TGTGCCAGCAGCTTAGTCGCCGGGACAACCGGGGAGCTGTTTTTT. This sequence encodes CASSLVAGTTGELFF.

The chain links TRBV27 to TRBJ2-2; D is possibly TRBD1 (5 bases). The CDR3 runs to 13 residues. Germline CDR1 is MNHEY and CDR2 is SMNVEV (reference sequence). Trimming took off 5 bases at V and 6 bases at J, with 10 bases between the two ends. The chain's CDR3 is CASSLPRAGELFF. DNA of the CDR3: TGTGCCAGCAGTCTCCCCAGGGCCGGGGAGCTGTTTTTT.

V is TRBV2 and J is TRBJ2-1, with 9 bases identical to TRBD1. CDR3 length: 15 amino acids. Germline CDR1 is SNHLY and CDR2 is FYNNEI. Germline trimming cut 4 bases from V and 7 bases from J; bases unmatched to any gene: 8. Here the CDR3 reads CASSVIQGARNEQFF. In DNA, the CDR3 is TGTGCCAGCAGTGTAATACAGGGGGCGAGGAATGAGCAGTTCTTC.

As regards this clonotype: This may be a read error, as it is one base from a much larger clone. The chain employs TRBV7-2 and TRBJ2-5; possibly TRBD1 for D (6 bases). CDR1 is SGHTA, CDR2 FQGNSA, per germline. The CDR3 is 18 amino acids. The CDR3 coding sequence is TGTGCCAGCAACTTAAGGTACTCGGTGCTGGACAGCCAAGAGACCCAGTACTTC. Amino acid sequence: CASNLRYSVLDSQETQYF.